This entry lists 18 T cell receptor beta chains sequenced from one sample in a study of T-cell memory formation after mild COVID-19 (TCRdb year 2021). Library creation used 5' RACE. The instrument was an Illumina NovaSeq 6000. TCRdb's own reprocessing of the public reads used fastp at Q25 and MiXCR and kept productive beta chains. Under each unique CDR3 protein, matching rows form one entry showing the most common genes and DNA. Within this sample are about 300,000 distinct CDR3 sequences, with 15% to 20% of them counted one time only. The ten largest clones represent under 25% of the sample. The sample was PBMCs or a T cell subset sorted from them (not recorded which). These receptor sequences come from a man aged 18 to 30 who had mild COVID-19 (a few samples of this study predate the infection). The sample titles of this study are shuffled in the database, so cell type and time point are left out; the donor was told from shared clones.

The chain combines TRBV5-1 with TRBJ2-7; D is possibly TRBD2 (6 bases). This CDR3 contains 17 residues. Germline V lookup: CDR1 SGHRS, CDR2 YFSETQ. V lost 0 bases and J lost 6, with 22 bases in between. The CDR3 DNA follows: TGCGCCAGCAGCTTGGCCGATGGGCCAGGAGGGTACGGCGAGCAGTACTTC. Its translation is CASSLADGPGGYGEQYF.

V is TRBV10-1 and J is TRBJ2-3; 7 positions match TRBD2. CDR1 is WNHNN, CDR2 SYGVQD, per germline (reference sequence). The CDR3 totals 16 residues. V was pared by 6 bases and J by 2 bases, with 11 bases of the junction left unmatched. In DNA form, the CDR3 reads TGCGCCAGCAGCTCAGGACGGGCGGGGGTCACAGATACGCAGTATTTT. This gives the protein CASSSGRAGVTDTQYF.

The chain links TRBV27 to TRBJ1-5, with TRBD1 identical over 7 bases. V gave up 6 bases and J gave up 1 base; unmatched junction bases: 3. This CDR3 comprises 14 residues. Germline CDR1 and CDR2: MNHEY and SMNVEV (reference sequence). The DNA for the CDR3 is TGTGCCAGCAGGCAGACAGGGAGCAATCAGCCCCAGCATTTT. Residues: CASRQTGSNQPQHF.

This chain links TRBV4-3 with TRBJ2-1; D is perhaps TRBD1 (6 bases). The V gene lost 3 bases and the J gene lost 5 bases, with 11 bases spanning the gap. The V gene's germline CDR1 is LGHNA and CDR2 YSLEER. The CDR3 covers 14 residues. The CDR3: CASSHRGYHNEQFF. DNA of the CDR3: TGCGCCAGCAGCCATAGGGGGTACCACAATGAGCAGTTCTTC.

The genes are TRBV29-1 and TRBJ1-1; the D is unclear. This CDR3 has 14 amino acids. The germline gives CDR1 SQVTM, CDR2 ANQGSEA. Trimming took 5 bases from V and 1 from J, leaving 14 bases between them. As DNA, the CDR3 is TGCAGCGTTTGCCCCGGACGGAAGAACACTGAAGCTTTCTTT. Protein product: CSVCPGRKNTEAFF.

V is TRBV6-2 or TRBV6-3 and J is TRBJ2-1; tentatively, D is TRBD2 (5 bases). Germline assignment: CDR1 MNHEY and CDR2 SVGEGT. The germline V and J ends were trimmed by 0 bases and 1 base, with 13 bases remaining between them. This CDR3 region has 17 residues. CDR3 amino acids: CASSYSLRAVSYNEQFF. The CDR3 DNA sequence: TGTGCCAGCAGTTACTCGCTGCGGGCCGTTTCCTACAATGAGCAGTTCTTC.

The chain joins TRBV7-6 to TRBJ2-5; possible D gene TRBD1, 7 bases. V was clipped by 5 bases and J by 5 bases, with 15 bases between them. This CDR3 region has 14 residues. From germline, CDR1 is SGHVS and CDR2 FNYEAQ. The CDR3 DNA sequence: TGTGCCAGCAGCCTCAGGGGGAGGCTGGAGACCCAGTACTTC. This translates into CASSLRGRLETQYF.

The chain combines TRBV3-1 with TRBJ1-2; no firm D call. Germline V gene data show CDR1 as LGHDT and CDR2 as YNNKEL (reference sequence). CDR3 length equals 14 residues. Trimming took 2 bases from V and 8 from J, leaving 15 bases between them. The CDR3 region is CASSQSGGQWGYTF. The CDR3 region has the DNA TGTGCCAGCAGCCAATCCGGTGGCCAGTGGGGCTACACCTTC.

This clonotype was seen a few times. V is TRBV5-1 and J is TRBJ1-6, with 7 bases aligning to TRBD1. The CDR3 extends over 15 amino acids. The germline V gene has CDR1 SGHRS and CDR2 YFSETQ. V gave up 1 base and J gave up 6 bases; unmatched junction bases: 4. The CDR3 DNA reads TGCGCCAGCAGCTTGCAAACAGGGGCTAATTCACCCCTCCACTTT. This encodes CASSLQTGANSPLHF.

This clonotype has a handful of counts. V is TRBV4-1 and J is TRBJ2-1, with 8 bases identical to TRBD1. From germline, CDR1 is MGHRA and CDR2 YSYEKL. Trimming took 0 bases from V and 7 from J; bases not matched to a gene: 8. The CDR3 consists of 16 residues. CDR3 in DNA: TGCGCCAGCAGCCAAGAACAGGGGGGTTTAGGGAATGAGCAGTTCTTC. It specifies CASSQEQGGLGNEQFF.

CDR3 amino acids: CASSPTGTGPGNTIYF. The CDR3 region has the DNA TGTGCCAGCTCACCAACCGGGACAGGGCCTGGAAACACCATATATTTT. This chain connects TRBV18 to TRBJ1-3; 9 nucleotides line up with TRBD1. CDR1 is KGHSH and CDR2 is LQKENI in the germline V gene. Trimming cost V 2 bases and J 2 bases; bases outside gene matches: 4. The CDR3 extends over 16 amino acids.

The rearrangement uses TRBV6-6 and TRBJ1-4; TRBD1 might be the D (5 bases). Per the germline V gene, CDR1 is MNHNY and CDR2 is SVGAGI (reference sequence). CDR3 size: 14 residues. Trimming removed 2 bases from V and 7 bases from J, with 11 bases in between. CDR3 nucleotides: TGTGCCAGCAGTTACGGGGGGGGTAGTGAAAAACTGTTTTTT. Its protein is CASSYGGGSEKLFF.

The chain recombines TRBV4-2 with TRBJ2-1; D is perhaps TRBD2 (6 bases). The V gene's germline CDR1 is LGHNA and CDR2 YNFKEQ. The CDR3 sequence is 17 residues long. Trimming took 3 bases from V and 0 from J, leaving 15 bases between them. The chain's CDR3 is CASSQGLGGDSYNEQFF. For the CDR3, the DNA is TGTGCCAGCAGCCAGGGTCTCGGGGGTGACTCCTACAATGAGCAGTTCTTC.

The chain combines TRBV11-1 with TRBJ2-3, with D possibly being TRBD1 (6 bases). Trimming stripped 5 bases from V and 0 bases from J, with 12 bases between. The CDR3 spans 15 residues. Germline values: CDR1 SGHAT, CDR2 FQDESV (reference sequence). The CDR3 here is CASSHGQRSTDTQYF. The CDR3 DNA sequence: TGTGCCAGCAGCCACGGACAGCGAAGCACAGATACGCAGTATTTT.

This CDR3 reads CSASPTRETQYF. The CDR3, as DNA: TGCAGTGCCAGCCCAACCCGGGAGACCCAGTACTTC. The J gene is TRBJ2-5, the V gene TRBV20-1; D is undetermined. Germline V gene data show CDR1 as DFQATT and CDR2 as SNEGSKA (reference sequence). The ends were cut back, 6 bases at V and 5 bases at J, with 13 bases in the middle. This CDR3 spans 12 amino acids.

The V call is TRBV27, the J call TRBJ2-7; D is unresolved. This CDR3 has 13 residues. Germline CDR1 is MNHEY and CDR2 is SMNVEV (reference sequence). Trimming shortened V by 6 bases and J by 4 bases, and 13 bases separated the two germline ends. The DNA of the CDR3 is TGTGCCAGCAGCGTGGCAGAGAAATACGAGCAGTACTTC. It codes for CASSVAEKYEQYF.

This clonotype was observed a few times. The J gene is TRBJ2-3, the V gene TRBV5-1, with D perhaps matching TRBD1 (6 bases). This CDR3 is built from 14 residues. Germline V gene data show CDR1 as SGHRS and CDR2 as YFSETQ. Trimming removed 4 bases from V and 6 bases from J, with 15 bases in between. DNA of the CDR3: TGCGCCAGCAGCCTATCCCAGGGGCTGGATACGCAGTATTTT. Encoded protein: CASSLSQGLDTQYF. Based on the CDR3 plus reference TRBV5-1 and TRBJ2-3, the full variable domain is KAGVTQTPRYLIKTRGQQVTLSCSPISGHRSVSWYQQTPGQGLQFLFEYFSETQRNKGNFPGRFSGRQFSNSRSEMNVSTLELGDSALYLCASSLSQGLDTQYFGPGTRLTVL.

The rearrangement joins TRBV9 to TRBJ2-3; D gene uncertain. Germline CDR1 is SGDLS and CDR2 is YYNGEE. The CDR3 length is 14 residues. V was trimmed by 0 bases and J by 2 bases, leaving 7 bases between them. CDR3 DNA: TGTGCCAGCAGCGTAGCTCCTGACACAGATACGCAGTATTTT. The encoded protein is CASSVAPDTDTQYF.